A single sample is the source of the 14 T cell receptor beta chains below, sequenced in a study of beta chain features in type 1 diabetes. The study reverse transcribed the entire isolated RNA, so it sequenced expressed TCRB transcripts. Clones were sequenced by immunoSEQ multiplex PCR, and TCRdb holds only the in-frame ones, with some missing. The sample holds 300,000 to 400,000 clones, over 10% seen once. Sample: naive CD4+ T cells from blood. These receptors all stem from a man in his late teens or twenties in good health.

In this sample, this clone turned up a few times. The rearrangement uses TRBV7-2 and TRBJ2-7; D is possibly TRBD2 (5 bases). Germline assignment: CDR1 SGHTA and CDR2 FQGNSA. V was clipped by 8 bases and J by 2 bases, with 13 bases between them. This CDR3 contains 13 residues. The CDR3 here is CASGDSGAYEQYF. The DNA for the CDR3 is TGTGCCAGCGGCGACTCCGGGGCCTACGAGCAGTACTTC.

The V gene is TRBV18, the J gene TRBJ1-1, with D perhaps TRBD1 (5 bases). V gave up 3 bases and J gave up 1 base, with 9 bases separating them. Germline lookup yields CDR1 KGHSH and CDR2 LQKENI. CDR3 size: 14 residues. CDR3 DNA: TGTGCCAGCTCACCGGTCGGACAGAACACTGAAGCTTTCTTT. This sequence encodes CASSPVGQNTEAFF.

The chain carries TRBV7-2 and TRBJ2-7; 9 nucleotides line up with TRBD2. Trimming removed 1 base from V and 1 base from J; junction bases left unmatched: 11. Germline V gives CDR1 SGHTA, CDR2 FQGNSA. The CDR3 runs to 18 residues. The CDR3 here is CASSLVASGAPLSYEQYF. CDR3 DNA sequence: TGTGCCAGCAGCTTAGTCGCTAGCGGGGCCCCCCTTTCCTACGAGCAGTACTTC.

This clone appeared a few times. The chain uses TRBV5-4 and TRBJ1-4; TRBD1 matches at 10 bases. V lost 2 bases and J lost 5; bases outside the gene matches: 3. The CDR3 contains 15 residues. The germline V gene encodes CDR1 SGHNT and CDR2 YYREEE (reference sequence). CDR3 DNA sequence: TGTGCCAGCAGCTTCGGACAGGGGGGAAATGAAAAACTGTTTTTT. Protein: CASSFGQGGNEKLFF. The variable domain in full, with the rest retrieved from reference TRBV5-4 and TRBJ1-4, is ETGVTQSPTHLIKTRGQQVTLRCSSQSGHNTVSWYQQALGQGPQFIFQYYREEENGRGNFPPRFSGLQFPNYSSELNVNALELDDSALYLCASSFGQGGNEKLFFGSGTQLSVL.

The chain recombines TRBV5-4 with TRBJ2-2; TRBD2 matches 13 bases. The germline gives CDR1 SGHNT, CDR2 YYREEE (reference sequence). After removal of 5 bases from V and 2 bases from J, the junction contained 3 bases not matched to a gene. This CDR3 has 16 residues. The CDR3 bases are TGTGCCAGCAGGACTAGCGGGAGGCCAAACACCGGGGAGCTGTTTTTT. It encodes CASRTSGRPNTGELFF.

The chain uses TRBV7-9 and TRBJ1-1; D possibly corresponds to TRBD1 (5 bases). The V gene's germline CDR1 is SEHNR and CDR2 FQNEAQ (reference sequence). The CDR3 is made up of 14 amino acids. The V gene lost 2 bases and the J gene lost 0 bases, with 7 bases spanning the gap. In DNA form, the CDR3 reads TGTGCCAGCAGCTTACCAGGGATGAACACTGAAGCTTTCTTT. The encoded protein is CASSLPGMNTEAFF.

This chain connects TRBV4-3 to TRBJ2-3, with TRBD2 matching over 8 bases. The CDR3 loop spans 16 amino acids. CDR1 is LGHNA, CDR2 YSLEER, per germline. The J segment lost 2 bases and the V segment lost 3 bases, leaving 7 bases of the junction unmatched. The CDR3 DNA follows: TGCGCCAGCAGCCAGAATGGGCGGGGGGCCACAGATACGCAGTATTTT. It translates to CASSQNGRGATDTQYF.

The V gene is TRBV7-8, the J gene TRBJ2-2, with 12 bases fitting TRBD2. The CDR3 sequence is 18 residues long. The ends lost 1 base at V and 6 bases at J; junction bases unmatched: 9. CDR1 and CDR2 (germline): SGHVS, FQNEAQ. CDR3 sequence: CASSLVPTGLAGPGELFF. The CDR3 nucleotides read TGTGCCAGCAGCTTAGTCCCCACGGGACTAGCGGGTCCCGGGGAGCTGTTTTTT.

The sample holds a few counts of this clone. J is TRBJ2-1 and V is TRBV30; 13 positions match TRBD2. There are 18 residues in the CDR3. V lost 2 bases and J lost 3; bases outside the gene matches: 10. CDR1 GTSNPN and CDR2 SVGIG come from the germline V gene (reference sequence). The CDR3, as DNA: TGTGCCTGGAGTCGCGCAGGACTAGCGGGAGCTCACTACAATGAGCAGTTCTTC. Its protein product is CAWSRAGLAGAHYNEQFF.

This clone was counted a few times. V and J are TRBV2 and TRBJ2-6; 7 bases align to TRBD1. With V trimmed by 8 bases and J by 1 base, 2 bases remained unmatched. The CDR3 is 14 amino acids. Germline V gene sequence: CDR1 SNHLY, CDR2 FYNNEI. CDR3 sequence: CASHRGSGANVLTF. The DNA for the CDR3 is TGTGCCAGCCACAGGGGATCTGGGGCCAACGTCCTGACTTTC.

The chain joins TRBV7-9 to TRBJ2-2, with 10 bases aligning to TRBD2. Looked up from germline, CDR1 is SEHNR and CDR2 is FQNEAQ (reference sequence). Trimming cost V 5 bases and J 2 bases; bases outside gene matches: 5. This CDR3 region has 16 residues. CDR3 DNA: TGTGCCAGCAGCCAAGTAGCGGGGGGCAACACCGGGGAGCTGTTTTTT. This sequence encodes CASSQVAGGNTGELFF. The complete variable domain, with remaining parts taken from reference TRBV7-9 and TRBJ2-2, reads DTGVSQNPRHKITKRGQNVTFRCDPISEHNRLYWYRQTLGQGPEFLTYFQNEAQLEKSRLLSDRFSAERPKGSFSTLEIQRTEQGDSAMYLCASSQVAGGNTGELFFGEGSRLTVL.

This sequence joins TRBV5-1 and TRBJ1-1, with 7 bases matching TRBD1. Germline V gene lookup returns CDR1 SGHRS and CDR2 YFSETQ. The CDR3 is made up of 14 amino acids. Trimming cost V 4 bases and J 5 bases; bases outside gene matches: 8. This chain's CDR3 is CASSTSTGRTEAFF. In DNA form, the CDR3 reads TGCGCCAGCAGCACTTCGACAGGGCGGACTGAAGCTTTCTTT.

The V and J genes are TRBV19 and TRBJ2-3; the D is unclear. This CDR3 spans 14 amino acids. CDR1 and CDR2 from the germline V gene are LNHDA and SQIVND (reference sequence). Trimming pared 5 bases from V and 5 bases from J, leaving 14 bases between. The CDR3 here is CASSPFRVGDTQYF. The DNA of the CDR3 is TGTGCCAGTAGTCCTTTCCGGGTCGGAGATACGCAGTATTTT.

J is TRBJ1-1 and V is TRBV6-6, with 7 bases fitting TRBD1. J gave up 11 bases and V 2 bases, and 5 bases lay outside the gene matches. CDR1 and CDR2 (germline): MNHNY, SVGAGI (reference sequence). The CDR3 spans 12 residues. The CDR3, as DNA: TGTGCCAGCAGTTACGCTGGGACAGACGCTTTCTTT. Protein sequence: CASSYAGTDAFF.